This T cell receptor (beta chain) emerged from a study of T cell responses to AZD1222 COVID-19 vaccine. With respect to this clone: Antigen specificity is unknown.

Sequencing was performed with immunoSEQ multiplex PCR; in TCRdb, only in-frame clones are kept and a portion is missing. The repertoire holds 150,000 to 200,000 clones, with approximately 90% as singletons. Study-wide findings and caveats: Most donors were white British, females outnumbered males, and clonal diversity was possibly underestimated.

Sequences were derived from peripheral blood, sampled on day 0 of AZD1222 vaccination. This receptor was taken from an adult in good health.

CDR3 sequence reads: CASSLGLQITRDTEAFF. The DNA of the CDR3 is TGTGCCAGCAGCTTAGGTTTGCAGATCACCCGGGACACTGAAGCTTTCTTT. This chain joins TRBV13 and TRBJ1-1; no reliable D call. CDR1 and CDR2 from the germline V gene are PRHDT and FYEKMQ (reference sequence). V was cut by 0 bases and J by 3 bases, with 17 bases left in between. This CDR3 comprises 17 residues.